The 24 T cell receptor beta chains presented below share a single source sample, sequenced in a study of T and B cells in COVID-19 patients. TRB was amplified from around 230-520 ng of blood genomic DNA. BIOMED2 TRB-A/B primer pools were used in multiplex TRB PCR. TCRdb processed the multiplex PCR reads anew with MiXCR; each CDR3 protein has one entry. The sample contains over 8,000 distinct CDR3 sequences, 28% of which appear only once. Sequencing was carried out using blood. Receptors originate from a human donor who had recovered from COVID-19.

The CDR3 here is CSVREYEAGETQYF. In nucleotides, the CDR3 is TGCAGCGTTAGGGAGTATGAAGCGGGAGAGACCCAGTACTTC. The gene calls are TRBV29-1 and TRBJ2-5; TRBD2 is a possible D gene (6 bases). The CDR3 sequence is 14 residues long. V lost 5 bases, J lost 4 bases, and 17 bases lay in between. Germline V gene lookup returns CDR1 SQVTM and CDR2 ANQGSEA.

The rearrangement joins TRBV30 to TRBJ1-1; D uncertain. Germline V lookup: CDR1 GTSNPN, CDR2 SVGIG (reference sequence). The CDR3 is 12 amino acids. With 1 base removed from V and 7 bases from J, the gap between germline ends came to 10 bases. The CDR3 DNA follows: TGTGCCTGGAGTGAAGTTAGGAGTGAAGCTTTCTTT. It is translated as CAWSEVRSEAFF.

Relative to its sample, this clonotype is medium-sized. V usage is TRBV7-6 and J usage is TRBJ2-5, with D unclear. Trimming took off 1 base at V and 7 bases at J, with 10 bases between the two ends. This CDR3 has 13 residues. Germline values: CDR1 SGHVS, CDR2 FNYEAQ. The CDR3 loop reads CASSLVPETTQYF. In nucleotides, the CDR3 is TGTGCCAGCAGCTTAGTTCCCGAGACGACCCAGTACTTC.

This clonotype came up a few times. This chain joins TRBV6-1 and TRBJ2-3; D remains unclear. The V and J ends lost 5 bases and 0 bases respectively, with 6 bases between them. The CDR3 is 13 residues long. Germline V gene lookup returns CDR1 MNHNS and CDR2 SASEGT. The CDR3 region is CASSLTSTDTQYF. The CDR3 DNA reads as TGTGCCAGCAGTTTAACTAGCACAGATACGCAGTATTTT.

This clonotype is categorized as medium-sized. The rearrangement links TRBV27 to TRBJ2-1; D may be TRBD2 (5 bases). Germline lookup yields CDR1 MNHEY and CDR2 SMNVEV (reference sequence). This CDR3 spans 14 amino acids. V lost 2 bases and J lost 5, with 10 bases in between. The CDR3 sequence is CASSLVRVNNEQFF. CDR3 nucleotide sequence: TGTGCCAGCAGTTTAGTGAGGGTAAACAATGAGCAGTTCTTC.

This clonotype counts as medium-sized. The chain is built from TRBV6-2 or TRBV6-3 and TRBJ2-7; 9 nucleotides line up with TRBD1. Germline trimming cut 6 bases from V and 3 bases from J; bases unmatched to any gene: 6. This CDR3 is 14 amino acids long. CDR1 is MNHEY and CDR2 is SVGEGT in the germline V gene. CDR3 in DNA: TGTGCCAGCAGCCCACCGGGACAGGGCTACGAGCAGTACTTC. Protein sequence: CASSPPGQGYEQYF.

The chain joins TRBV5-6 to TRBJ1-1; 12 bases map to TRBD1. This CDR3 comprises 20 residues. The V segment lost 1 base and the J segment 1 base; nucleotides outside the gene matches: 14. CDR1 is SGHDT, CDR2 YYEEEE, per germline. The CDR3 protein is CASSLFPTGTGGAQNTEAFF. The CDR3 nucleotides are TGTGCCAGCAGCTTGTTCCCTACCGGGACAGGGGGCGCTCAGAACACTGAAGCTTTCTTT.

This clonotype ranks as medium-sized. The chain combines TRBV6-5 with TRBJ1-2; TRBD1 is a possible D gene (5 bases). CDR1 and CDR2 from the germline V gene are MNHEY and SVGAGI. The CDR3 totals 14 residues. Trimming cost V 2 bases and J 7 bases, with 14 bases left between them. The CDR3 nucleotides are TGTGCCAGCAGTTACGGCGAGAGGGGCGGTGGCTACACCTTC. Translating it yields CASSYGERGGGYTF.

As to this clonotype: A much more abundant neighbour one base away suggests this may be a read error. The chain employs TRBV6-4 and TRBJ2-3; 11 bases are a match to TRBD1. In germline, CDR1 is MRHNA, CDR2 SNTAGT. The CDR3 covers 15 residues. After removal of 0 bases from V and 5 bases from J, the junction contained 1 base not matched to a gene. The CDR3 spells CASSDSGTGGDTQYF. DNA for the CDR3: TGTGCCAGCAGTGACTCTGGGACAGGGGGAGATACGCAGTATTTT.

This clonotype is medium-sized. The gene calls are TRBV6-1 and TRBJ2-3, with D possibly matching TRBD2 (7 bases). The V end was cut by 6 bases, the J end by 2 bases, with 12 bases between. CDR1 is MNHNS and CDR2 is SASEGT in the germline V gene. There are 14 residues in the CDR3. This CDR3 reads CASREGGDTDTQYF. CDR3 in DNA: TGTGCCAGCAGGGAGGGGGGGGACACAGATACGCAGTATTTT.

This clonotype was recorded a few times. The rearrangement uses TRBV5-1 and TRBJ2-2, with D perhaps being TRBD1 or TRBD2 (5 bases each). The germline CDR1 and CDR2 sequences are SGHRS and YFSETQ. This CDR3 is 16 amino acids long. V was shortened by 2 bases and J by 2 bases, with 13 bases between the two germline ends. CDR3 protein: CASSFTGASNTGELFF. The CDR3 DNA reads as TGCGCCAGCAGCTTTACCGGGGCCTCCAACACCGGGGAGCTGTTTTTT.

This clonotype turned up a few times. The J gene is TRBJ1-5, the V gene TRBV7-9; D is possibly TRBD1 (5 bases). This CDR3 is 15 amino acids long. Deletions cut 2 bases from V and 5 bases from J, with 13 bases between. CDR1 and CDR2 (germline): SEHNR, FQNEAQ (reference sequence). The CDR3 region is CASSLTGSTHQPQHF. In DNA, the CDR3 is TGTGCCAGCAGCTTAACAGGCAGTACTCATCAGCCCCAGCATTTT.

The rearrangement joins TRBV19 to TRBJ1-2, with 7 bases lining up with TRBD1. CDR1 is LNHDA, CDR2 SQIVND, per germline (reference sequence). The CDR3 is made up of 17 amino acids. The trim removed 3 bases at V and 4 bases at J, leaving 14 bases unmatched. CDR3 coding DNA: TGTGCCAGTAGTATCCAAACCCGGGACAGAAATATCTATGGCTACACCTTC. Its translation: CASSIQTRDRNIYGYTF. Full variable domain (missing parts from reference TRBV19 and TRBJ1-2): DGGITQSPKYLFRKEGQNVTLSCEQNLNHDAMYWYRQDPGQGLRLIYYSQIVNDFQKGDIAEGYSVSREKKESFPLTVTSAQKNPTAFYLCASSIQTRDRNIYGYTFGSGTRLTVV.

This clonotype was observed a few times. V is TRBV6-2 or TRBV6-3 and J is TRBJ2-3, with 7 positions matching TRBD1. J gave up 8 bases and V 2 bases, and 4 bases lay outside the gene matches. The germline CDR1 and CDR2 sequences are MNHEY and SVGEGT. The length of the CDR3 is 13 residues. The CDR3 DNA follows: TGTGCCAGCAGTTACAAACAGGGGCGTACGCAGTATTTT. Its translation: CASSYKQGRTQYF.

A word on this clonotype: This may be a read error: a much more frequent sequence differs by one nucleotide. In DNA, the CDR3 is TGTGCCAGCTCACCAGGTTGGATCCAAACCATTAATGAAAAACTGTTTTTT. Residues: CASSPGWIQTINEKLFF. This chain joins TRBV18 and TRBJ1-4; D remains ambiguous. The CDR3 covers 17 residues. With 2 bases removed from V and 4 bases from J, the gap between germline ends came to 17 bases. Germline CDR1 is KGHSH and CDR2 is LQKENI.

This clonotype qualifies as medium-sized. The CDR3 DNA is TGCAGCGTTGAGGCAGGGATCGGACAGCCCCAGCATTTT. Encoded protein: CSVEAGIGQPQHF. This rearrangement joins TRBV29-1 to TRBJ1-5; D possibly corresponds to TRBD1 (5 bases). Germline CDR1 and CDR2: SQVTM and ANQGSEA. V was trimmed by 3 bases and J by 7 bases, leaving 13 bases between them. The CDR3 has 13 residues. Based on the CDR3 plus reference TRBV29-1 and TRBJ1-5, the full variable domain is SAVISQKPSRDICQRGTSLTIQCQVDSQVTMMFWYRQQPGQSLTLIATANQGSEATYESGFVIDKFPISRPNLTFSTLTVSNMSPEDSSIYLCSVEAGIGQPQHFGDGTRLSIL.

The gene calls are TRBV7-9 and TRBJ1-5, with D possibly matching TRBD1 (6 bases). The CDR3 consists of 14 residues. The germline gives CDR1 SEHNR, CDR2 FQNEAQ (reference sequence). The V gene lost 3 bases and the J gene lost 6 bases, with 12 bases spanning the gap. CDR3 nucleotides: TGTGCCAGCAGCTTCGGGGGGCTGGGTCAGCCCCAGCATTTT. Its protein product is CASSFGGLGQPQHF.

A note on this clonotype: The CDR3 end shows no conserved phenylalanine or tryptophan, and so a read error is likely. Because the CDR3's place on the DNA is in doubt, the DNA is left out and the CDR3 is given as listed by TCRdb. The chain joins TRBV21-1 to TRBJ2-5; the table's D call, TRBD1, was not checked against the DNA. TRBV21-1 represents a pseudogene. From its first to its last residue, the CDR3 has 9 amino acids. CDR3 protein: CASSKTPDR.

Concerning this clonotype itself: One end of the junction varies from germline; a read error may be responsible. The V gene is TRBV10-3, the J gene TRBJ1-6; 7 bases match TRBD1. The CDR3 runs 14 residues. Germline values: CDR1 ENHRY, CDR2 SYGVKD. CDR3 sequence reads: CAISQGGYDSPFHF. In nucleotides, the CDR3 is TGTGCCATCAGCCAGGGGGGATATGATTCACCCTTCCACTTT.

By frequency in the sample, this clonotype is medium-sized (0.01 to 0.1%). The chain couples TRBV30 to TRBJ2-7; the D is unclear. Trimming removed 3 bases at V and 5 bases at J, with 11 bases between. Germline V lookup: CDR1 GTSNPN, CDR2 SVGIG (reference sequence). The CDR3 spans 12 residues. The CDR3 spells CAWSRNRDEQYF. The CDR3 nucleotides read TGTGCCTGGAGCCGAAACCGGGACGAGCAGTACTTC.

There are a few counts of this clonotype. The chain recombines TRBV24-1 with TRBJ2-7; 9 bases line up with TRBD1. Germline CDR1 reads KGHDR; CDR2 reads SFDVKD. V trimming: 2 bases; J trimming: 4 bases; junction bases outside the gene matches: 5. The length of the CDR3 is 15 residues. The CDR3, as DNA: TGTGCCACCAGTGATTCGACAGGGGGGATGTACGAGCAGTACGTC. Protein product: CATSDSTGGMYEQYV.

In this sample, this clonotype is medium-sized (0.01 to 0.1%). The chain joins TRBV19 to TRBJ2-3, with D uncertain. V gave up 10 bases and J gave up 0 bases, with 14 bases separating them. From germline, CDR1 is LNHDA and CDR2 SQIVND (reference sequence). CDR3 length: 14 residues. DNA for the CDR3: TGTGCCACCTGGCGAGTCGGTAGCACAGATACGCAGTATTTT. It is translated as CATWRVGSTDTQYF.

Only a few counts were recorded for this clonotype. This chain joins TRBV19 and TRBJ1-5; TRBD1 is a possible D gene (5 bases). CDR1 is LNHDA, CDR2 SQIVND, per germline (reference sequence). The CDR3 is 13 amino acids. V was shortened by 6 bases and J by 7 bases, with 13 bases between the two germline ends. The CDR3 sequence is CASRDPKGQPQHF. The CDR3 nucleotides read TGTGCCAGTAGGGACCCAAAGGGGCAGCCCCAGCATTTT.

J is TRBJ1-2 and V is TRBV7-9; TRBD1 matches at 9 bases. The germline V gene has CDR1 SEHNR and CDR2 FQNEAQ (reference sequence). The CDR3 runs 16 residues. J lost 6 bases, V lost 6 bases, and 14 bases had no gene match. CDR3: CASSSDRGAVLDGYTF. CDR3 bases: TGTGCCAGCAGTTCCGACAGGGGGGCTGTTCTTGATGGCTACACCTTC.